A single sample gave rise to the 27 T cell receptor beta chains below, sequenced in a study of shared clonotypes between healthy human individuals. The assay was immunoSEQ multiplex PCR, and TCRdb's table has in-frame clones only and misses some. The sample includes roughly 2.4 million clones, more than 90% of them seen just once. Material: naive CD4+ T cells sorted from blood. Described subset: CD45RA+ positively selected. These receptors were taken from a young man in good health.

This clone occurred many times. The genes are TRBV2 and TRBJ1-1, with 8 bases identical to TRBD1. This CDR3 is built from 14 residues. With 4 bases clipped from V and 1 base from J, the junction kept 2 bases outside the gene matches. The germline gives CDR1 SNHLY, CDR2 FYNNEI. CDR3 bases: TGTGCCAGCAGTGCTGACAGGGGGAACACTGAAGCTTTCTTT. It codes for CASSADRGNTEAFF. Using reference TRBV2 and TRBJ1-1 for the parts outside the CDR3, the full variable domain is EPEVTQTPSHQVTQMGQEVILRCVPISNHLYFYWYRQILGQKVEFLVSFYNNEISEKSEIFDDQFSVERPDGSNFTLKIRSTKLEDSAMYFCASSADRGNTEAFFGQGTRLTVV.

The chain links TRBV4-1 to TRBJ1-5, with no clear D. The CDR3 loop spans 16 amino acids. The ends were cut back, 4 bases at V and 0 bases at J, with 13 bases in the middle. From germline, CDR1 is MGHRA and CDR2 YSYEKL. As DNA, the CDR3 is TGCGCCAGCAGCCGAGAAGGAGGGAATAGCAATCAGCCCCAGCATTTT. This sequence encodes CASSREGGNSNQPQHF.

A note on this clone: The sample holds other DNA sequences that translate to the same CDR3. The chain is built from TRBV20-1 and TRBJ1-2; possibly TRBD1 for D (6 bases). Germline loops: CDR1 DFQATT, CDR2 SNEGSKA (reference sequence). The CDR3 is 10 amino acids. Trimming left V 6 bases short and J 5 bases short, with 7 bases between. CDR3 nucleotide sequence: TGCAGTGCAAGGGGGTATGGCTACACCTTC. It specifies CSARGYGYTF.

The chain couples TRBV5-4 to TRBJ1-6, with unresolved D. CDR3 length: 14 amino acids. With 3 bases removed from V and 7 bases from J, the gap between germline ends came to 11 bases. Germline CDR1 is SGHNT and CDR2 is YYREEE (reference sequence). DNA for the CDR3: TGTGCCAGCAGCTCCGAGACGGGGAATTCACCCCTCCACTTT. It yields the protein CASSSETGNSPLHF.

The chain joins TRBV10-2 to TRBJ1-2; tentatively, D is TRBD1 (6 bases). This CDR3 is built from 13 residues. Trimming pared 0 bases from V and 5 bases from J, leaving 7 bases between. CDR1 and CDR2 from the germline V gene are WSHSY and SAAADI. The CDR3 DNA reads as TGCGCCAGCAGTGAGTCCAGGGGTTATGGCTACACCTTC. This translates into CASSESRGYGYTF.

This rearrangement joins TRBV11-2 to TRBJ1-5; D is unclear. Germline loops: CDR1 SGHAT, CDR2 FQNNGV. The CDR3 length is 14 residues. The germline V and J ends were trimmed by 6 bases and 0 bases, with 9 bases remaining between them. CDR3 sequence reads: CASSIGYSNQPQHF. The CDR3 DNA sequence: TGTGCCAGCAGTATAGGCTATAGCAATCAGCCCCAGCATTTT.

The genes are TRBV5-4 and TRBJ1-2; no clear D. Germline V gene data show CDR1 as SGHNT and CDR2 as YYREEE (reference sequence). This CDR3 is built from 15 residues. Trimming left V 6 bases short and J 8 bases short, with 23 bases between. The CDR3 protein is CASTMGIGMELGYTF. DNA for the CDR3: TGTGCCAGCACCATGGGGATAGGCATGGAATTGGGCTACACCTTC. The variable domain in full, with the rest retrieved from reference TRBV5-4 and TRBJ1-2, is ETGVTQSPTHLIKTRGQQVTLRCSSQSGHNTVSWYQQALGQGPQFIFQYYREEENGRGNFPPRFSGLQFPNYSSELNVNALELDDSALYLCASTMGIGMELGYTFGSGTRLTVV.

The rearrangement joins TRBV6-5 to TRBJ2-2; TRBD2 aligns across 10 bases. Looked up from germline, CDR1 is MNHEY and CDR2 is SVGAGI. V dropped 8 bases and J dropped 1; count of bases not matched to a gene: 4. This CDR3 spans 15 amino acids. The CDR3 is CASGIAGGNTGELFF. DNA of the CDR3: TGTGCCAGCGGAATAGCGGGAGGGAACACCGGGGAGCTGTTTTTT.

The chain employs TRBV5-5 and TRBJ1-5; 7 positions match TRBD1. The junction had 1 base not matched to a gene; V was cut back by 0 bases and J by 4 bases. Germline V gene data show CDR1 as SGHKS and CDR2 as YYEKEE (reference sequence). The CDR3 sequence is 14 residues long. The CDR3 here is CASSLDRGNQPQHF. In nucleotides, the CDR3 is TGTGCCAGCAGCTTGGACAGGGGAAATCAGCCCCAGCATTTT. Full variable domain (remainder filled in from reference TRBV5-5 and TRBJ1-5): DAGVTQSPTHLIKTRGQQVTLRCSPISGHKSVSWYQQVLGQGPQFIFQYYEKEERGRGNFPDRFSARQFPNYSSELNVNALLLGDSALYLCASSLDRGNQPQHFGDGTRLSIL.

The chain carries TRBV28 and TRBJ2-5; TRBD1 matches 10 bases. CDR1 and CDR2 from the germline V gene are MDHEN and SYDVKM. The CDR3 spans 16 residues. The J segment lost 3 bases and the V segment lost 4 bases, leaving 8 bases of the junction unmatched. CDR3 nucleotide sequence: TGTGCCAGCAGTTCTCCGGGACAGGGGAAAAAAGAGACCCAGTACTTC. Its protein is CASSSPGQGKKETQYF.

The rearrangement uses TRBV6-5 and TRBJ2-3; 9 nucleotides match TRBD2. V was clipped by 4 bases and J by 1 base; unmatched bases: 3. In germline, CDR1 is MNHEY, CDR2 SVGAGI. CDR3 length equals 15 residues. The CDR3 DNA follows: TGTGCCAGCAGTTTTCGCGGGGGGGGCACAGATACGCAGTATTTT. This sequence encodes CASSFRGGGTDTQYF.

This chain uses TRBV5-1 with TRBJ2-7; 10 nucleotides match TRBD1. Trimming removed 7 bases from V and 5 bases from J; junction bases left unmatched: 9. Germline CDR1 SGHRS, CDR2 YFSETQ. The CDR3 contains 14 residues. In DNA, the CDR3 is TGCGCCAGCGCAAGGGACAGGGGTGATCACGAGCAGTACTTC. This encodes CASARDRGDHEQYF.

The chain is built from TRBV7-6 and TRBJ2-5, with TRBD2 matching over 7 bases. The CDR3 extends over 15 amino acids. The germline gives CDR1 SGHVS, CDR2 FNYEAQ. V lost 5 bases, J lost 4 bases, and 10 bases stayed unmatched. CDR3 nucleotide sequence: TGTGCCAGCAGCACCGGGACTAATCCCGGAGAGACCCAGTACTTC. The encoded protein is CASSTGTNPGETQYF. Together with reference TRBV7-6 and TRBJ2-5, the CDR3 gives the full variable domain: GAGVSQSPRYKVTKRGQDVALRCDPISGHVSLYWYRQALGQGPEFLTYFNYEAQQDKSGLPNDRFSAERPEGSISTLTIQRTEQRDSAMYRCASSTGTNPGETQYFGPGTRLLVL.

This sequence joins TRBV18 and TRBJ1-2; D call uncertain. V was shortened by 2 bases and J by 2 bases, with 15 bases between the two germline ends. The germline V gene has CDR1 KGHSH and CDR2 LQKENI. The CDR3 length is 16 residues. The CDR3 loop is CASSPTDGPPNYGYTF. CDR3 nucleotide sequence: TGTGCCAGCTCACCAACCGACGGCCCCCCCAACTATGGCTACACCTTC.

The chain uses TRBV21-1 and TRBJ2-1; the table's TRBD2 call for D was not verified on the DNA. TRBV21-1 constitutes a pseudogene. The CDR3 has 16 residues. The CDR3 DNA is TGTGCCAGCAGCCCCCGCGATGCAGCGCCCTACAATGAGCAGTTCTTC. It encodes CASSPRDAAPYNEQFF.

V and J are TRBV7-2 and TRBJ2-5, with 14 bases matching TRBD2. The CDR3 is made up of 15 amino acids. Germline V lookup: CDR1 SGHTA, CDR2 FQGNSA. After removal of 4 bases from V and 7 bases from J, the junction contained 5 bases not matched to a gene. The CDR3 sequence is CASSSTSGGAATQYF. The CDR3 bases are TGTGCCAGCAGCTCGACTAGCGGGGGGGCCGCGACCCAGTACTTC.

The chain couples TRBV30 to TRBJ2-5; D is perhaps TRBD1 (5 bases). The CDR3 covers 12 residues. V was cut by 6 bases and J by 4 bases, with 12 bases left in between. Germline CDR1 reads GTSNPN; CDR2 reads SVGIG (reference sequence). Written as DNA, the CDR3 is TGTGCCTGCCCCCGGCAGGGAGAGACCCAGTACTTC. Translating it yields CACPRQGETQYF.

The rearrangement uses TRBV6-6 and TRBJ2-5, with 7 bases matching TRBD2. The CDR3 is made up of 14 amino acids. V was clipped by 7 bases and J by 5 bases; unmatched bases: 10. Germline V CDR1 and CDR2: MNHNY, SVGAGI (reference sequence). CDR3 amino acids: CASTNLGGSETQYF. The DNA of the CDR3 is TGTGCCAGCACCAACCTGGGCGGGAGTGAGACCCAGTACTTC.

The CDR3 coding sequence is TGTGCCAGCAGTGACAGGAGGGTGGATCAGCCCCAGCATTTT. It codes for CASSDRRVDQPQHF. The J gene is TRBJ1-5, the V gene TRBV2; D not resolved. Germline V gene lookup returns CDR1 SNHLY and CDR2 FYNNEI. V dropped 3 bases and J dropped 5 bases, with 11 bases sitting between them. The length of the CDR3 is 14 residues.

The CDR3 spells CAGRRGSGWDEQFF. The CDR3 bases are TGTGCCGGTCGTCGGGGGTCCGGGTGGGATGAGCAGTTCTTC. V gene TRBV30 combines with J gene TRBJ2-1, with D possibly being TRBD2 (6 bases). The CDR3 is made up of 14 amino acids. Germline V gene data show CDR1 as GTSNPN and CDR2 as SVGIG (reference sequence). V shed 8 bases and J shed 8 bases, with 22 bases lying between them.

Notes on this clone: Other DNA sequences of this sample code for an identical CDR3. The chain joins TRBV25-1 to TRBJ1-5; 7 nucleotides line up with TRBD1. J gave up 2 bases and V 8 bases, and 3 bases lay outside the gene matches. The germline CDR1 and CDR2 sequences are MGHDK and SYGVNS. The CDR3 consists of 13 residues. DNA for the CDR3: TGTGCCAGCGGCGGACAGGGCAATCAGCCCCAGCATTTT. Amino acids: CASGGQGNQPQHF.

The rearrangement links TRBV28 to TRBJ1-3; tentatively, D is TRBD1 (5 bases). Germline CDR1 reads MDHEN; CDR2 reads SYDVKM. The length of the CDR3 is 17 residues. Trimming removed 5 bases from V and 4 bases from J, with 21 bases in between. DNA for the CDR3: TGTGCCAGCAGTCCCCCGGGGTTGGGGGATTCGGGAAACACCATATATTTT. Protein: CASSPPGLGDSGNTIYF.

A note on this clone: Other DNA sequences in the same sample also yield this CDR3. This chain connects TRBV7-2 to TRBJ1-2; D gene unclear. The CDR3 contains 14 residues. Germline-derived CDR1 and CDR2 are SGHTA and FQGNSA. V was trimmed by 0 bases and J by 2 bases, leaving 7 bases between them. This CDR3 is CASSLARVNYGYTF. The CDR3 DNA is TGTGCCAGCAGCTTAGCACGAGTAAACTATGGCTACACCTTC.

The rearrangement joins TRBV19 to TRBJ2-3, with D unclear. This CDR3 is built from 15 residues. Germline V gene lookup returns CDR1 LNHDA and CDR2 SQIVND (reference sequence). Trimming pared 5 bases from V and 1 base from J, leaving 13 bases between. The CDR3 nucleotides read TGTGCCAGTAGTGTCGATGGAGTTGGCACAGATACGCAGTATTTT. Amino acids: CASSVDGVGTDTQYF.

This chain links TRBV5-6 with TRBJ2-5, with unresolved D. The germline V and J ends were trimmed by 4 bases and 4 bases, with 17 bases remaining between them. CDR1 and CDR2 (germline): SGHDT, YYEEEE. This CDR3 comprises 15 residues. CDR3 protein: CASSRGPERGETQYF. CDR3 in DNA: TGTGCCAGCAGCCGCGGACCAGAACGCGGAGAGACCCAGTACTTC.

The V and J genes are TRBV10-3 and TRBJ2-3; the match to TRBD1 covers 8 bases. With V trimmed by 3 bases and J by 4 bases, 6 bases remained unmatched. The length of the CDR3 is 15 residues. In germline, CDR1 is ENHRY, CDR2 SYGVKD. The CDR3 coding sequence is TGTGCCATCAGTGATGGGCAGGGGGCGTCAGATACGCAGTATTTT. This encodes CAISDGQGASDTQYF.

The rearrangement joins TRBV11-3 to TRBJ1-2, with TRBD1 as a possible D gene (5 bases). The germline CDR1 and CDR2 sequences are SGHNT and YENEEA. This CDR3 is 14 amino acids long. V gave up 8 bases and J gave up 0 bases, with 13 bases separating them. The CDR3 here is CASHKVGANYGYTF. In DNA, the CDR3 is TGTGCCAGCCACAAGGTAGGGGCTAACTATGGCTACACCTTC.